This T cell receptor (beta chain) was identified in a study of beta chain features in type 1 diabetes. Study-wide points: All four CD4+ subsets from Type 1 diabetes patients carried moderately but significantly shorter TCRB CDR3s.

Sequencing targeted expressed TCRB transcripts, as all isolated RNA had been reverse transcribed. This table comes from immunoSEQ multiplex PCR, and its TCRdb copy is limited to in-frame clones, with some not included. This sample has about 740,000 clones, with around an eighth found just once. V lost 4 bases and J 6 bases, leaving 14 bases between the germline ends. The CDR3 is made up of 13 amino acids. Per germline, CDR1 SGHNT and CDR2 YYREEE (reference sequence). As for this clone: Its antigen is undetermined.

The TCR was taken from a man between 18 and 35 years old with type 1 diabetes. This rearrangement joins TRBV5-4 to TRBJ2-7; TRBD2 might be the D (6 bases). Sequencing was done on a sample of naive CD4+ T cells from blood. CDR3 sequence: CASSVVSGGEQYF. DNA for the CDR3: TGTGCCAGCAGCGTTGTCTCCGGGGGCGAGCAGTACTTC.